The rows below give T cell receptor beta chains drawn from one sample of a study of blood T cells in healthy people across ages. TCRdb itself ran the 5' RACE reads through MiXCR, one entry per CDR3 protein. This table holds about 930,000 distinct CDR3 sequences, almost 30% found once. These same records also appear under a second study, on T cells of mothers and their children.

Sequenced sample: blood. These receptors all come from a woman between 35 and 50 years old in good health. CDR3s include the opening cysteine and the closing phenylalanine or tryptophan. The order of the fields is J gene, D gene, V gene, CDR3 length, clone size, CDR3 DNA, CDR3 protein. A D gene is named only where the DNA matches it firmly. Clone size is shown for a subset of rows, as once, few, many or a class of expanded clone.

TRBJ2-7 | . | TRBV28 | 13 | . | TGTGCCAGCATTAGAAAGGGGGACTACGAGCAGTACTTC | CASIRKGDYEQYF
TRBJ2-7 | TRBD1 | TRBV5-1 | 13 | . | TGCGCCAGCCGGACAGGGGACTCCTACGAGCAGTACTTC | CASRTGDSYEQYF
TRBJ2-1 | TRBD2 | TRBV29-1 | 16 | many | TGCAGCGTTGACCCACTCGGGGGGGGTGGAGGCAATGAGCAGTTCTTC | CSVDPLGGGGGNEQFF
TRBJ1-2 | TRBD1 | TRBV5-1 | 14 | many | TGCGCCAGCAGCTTGCTGGGACAGCTCTATGGCTACACCTTC | CASSLLGQLYGYTF
TRBJ2-7 | . | TRBV13 | 15 | . | TGTGCCGGCAGGGCCCGGGACGGCTACTCCTACGAGCAGTACTTC | CAGRARDGYSYEQYF
TRBJ2-7 | . | TRBV10-3 | 18 | few | TGTGCCATCAGTGAATCCCTTAAGGGCCCTCCGAGGTCCTACGAGCAGTACTTC | CAISESLKGPPRSYEQYF
TRBJ2-1 | TRBD1 | TRBV7-2 | 15 | few | TGTGCCAGCAGTTGGGACAGGTTTTTTAACAATGAGCGGTTCTTC | CASSWDRFFNNERFF
TRBJ2-7 | . | TRBV7-2 | 16 | few | TGTGCCAGCAGCTTAGGATGGCTAGGAGGATCCTACGAGCAGTACTTC | CASSLGWLGGSYEQYF
TRBJ2-5 | . | TRBV27 | 13 | . | TGTGCCAGCGGCTCTATCGGGGAAGAGACCCGGTACTTC | CASGSIGEETRYF
TRBJ1-2 | . | TRBV7-2 | 18 | many | TGTGCCAGCAGCTTAGTGAGTCGCTCCGGGGGCGGTAACTATGGCTACACCTTC | CASSLVSRSGGGNYGYTF
TRBJ2-1 | . | TRBV5-6 | 14 | . | TGTGCCAGCAGCTTGGTGCGCAGGGACAATGAGCAGTTCTTC | CASSLVRRDNEQFF
TRBJ2-2 | . | TRBV29-1 | 11 | . | TGCAGCGTTCTTTGGGCCGGGGAGCTGTTTTTT | CSVLWAGELFF
TRBJ2-5 | TRBD2 | TRBV20-1 | 13 | . | TGCAGTGCTAGCGGGGGGGACCAAGAGACCCAGTACTTC | CSASGGDQETQYF
TRBJ2-1 | TRBD1 | TRBV19 | 16 | . | TGTGCCAGTAGACCCCGACAGGGGGCGGTTCGGGATGAGCAGTTCTTC | CASRPRQGAVRDEQFF
TRBJ1-3 | TRBD1 | TRBV5-1 | 16 | few | TGCGCCAGCAGCTCACAGGGGGCTGAATCTGGAAACACCATATATTTT | CASSSQGAESGNTIYF
TRBJ1-2 | . | TRBV5-1 | 13 | many | TGCGCCAGCAGCTTGGCCGCGGGGAACGGCTACACCTTC | CASSLAAGNGYTF
TRBJ2-7 | . | TRBV20-1 | 13 | . | TGCAGAGTTCCCATGGACATTACCGACGAGCAGTACTTC | CRVPMDITDEQYF
TRBJ2-3 | . | TRBV7-2 | 13 | . | TGTGCCAGCAGCCAGGGCTCCGGGGATACGCAGTATTTT | CASSQGSGDTQYF
TRBJ2-1 | . | TRBV7-2 | 13 | . | TGTGCCAGCAGCTTACTCTGGGCCGACGAGCAGTTCTTC | CASSLLWADEQFF
TRBJ1-3 | . | TRBV25-1 | 15 | few | TGTGCCAGCAGTGTCCCGGATCCTTCTGGAAACACCATATATTTT | CASSVPDPSGNTIYF